The 7 T cell receptor beta chains given below trace back to one sample, sequenced in a study of T cells in Graves' hyperthyroidism and ophthalmopathy. Regions amplified from RNA transcripts were the TCR beta CDR3 regions. RT-PCR in the first round (using the HTBI primer set) targeted the TCR CDR3. In TCRdb, the multiplex PCR reads were re-called with MiXCR into one record per CDR3 protein. This table has about 290,000 distinct CDR3 sequences, 12% to 15% appearing once. Sequences were obtained from blood. The receptors originated from a middle-aged woman with Graves' hyperthyroidism.

In this sample, this clonotype turned up a few times. The J gene is TRBJ2-6, the V gene TRBV6-1; D unresolved. CDR3 length: 12 residues. The V end lost 7 bases, the J end lost 2 bases, and 3 bases lay between the germline ends. From germline, CDR1 is MNHNS and CDR2 SASEGT. As DNA, the CDR3 is TGTGCCAGCAACGCTGGGGCCAACGTCCTGACTTTC. Translated, it gives CASNAGANVLTF.

The rearrangement links TRBV5-8 to TRBJ2-5; 9 nucleotides agree with TRBD2. Germline values: CDR1 SGHTS, CDR2 YDEGEE. The V gene end was trimmed by 1 base and the J gene end by 5 bases; junction bases not matched to a gene: 9. This CDR3 is built from 16 residues. The CDR3 bases are TGTGCCAGCAGCTTGAGTGTAGCGGGAGCTGGGGAGACCCAGTACTTC. The encoded protein is CASSLSVAGAGETQYF.

This clonotype was counted many times. The rearrangement links TRBV20-1 to TRBJ1-5; unclear D gene. CDR1 is DFQATT, CDR2 SNEGSKA, per germline (reference sequence). V was trimmed by 4 bases and J by 0 bases, leaving 10 bases between them. The CDR3 length is 14 residues. The CDR3 region has the DNA TGCAGTGCTATGTCGCACCTTAGCAATCAGCCCCAGCATTTT. Protein sequence: CSAMSHLSNQPQHF.

The genes are TRBV7-8 and TRBJ1-4; tentatively, D is TRBD1 (6 bases). V lost 3 bases to trimming and J lost 0 bases, with 11 bases between them. The CDR3 consists of 16 residues. Germline V gene data show CDR1 as SGHVS and CDR2 as FQNEAQ. The CDR3 protein is CASSLMGGATNEKLFF. CDR3 coding DNA: TGTGCCAGCAGCTTGATGGGGGGCGCAACTAATGAAAAACTGTTTTTT. Looking up the rest from reference TRBV7-8 and TRBJ1-4 gives the full variable domain: GAGVSQSPRYKVAKRGQDVALRCDPISGHVSLFWYQQALGQGPEFLTYFQNEAQLDKSGLPSDRFFAERPEGSVSTLKIQRTQQEDSAVYLCASSLMGGATNEKLFFGSGTQLSVL.

This clonotype was picked up many times. The V gene is TRBV28, the J gene TRBJ2-1; no firm D call. Trimming removed 4 bases from V and 5 bases from J, with 15 bases in between. Per germline, CDR1 MDHEN and CDR2 SYDVKM. The length of the CDR3 is 15 residues. The chain's CDR3 is CASSSPSFGNNEQFF. The CDR3 nucleotides are TGTGCCAGCAGTTCCCCCTCGTTTGGGAACAATGAGCAGTTCTTC.

The chain has TRBV9 and TRBJ2-7, with a weak D call TRBD2 (6 bases). This CDR3 region has 13 residues. Trimming cost V 4 bases and J 6 bases, with 14 bases left between them. Germline loops: CDR1 SGDLS, CDR2 YYNGEE. The chain's CDR3 is CASSLRDGGEQYF. The CDR3 DNA is TGTGCCAGCAGCCTCCGGGACGGGGGCGAGCAGTACTTC.

CDR3 nucleotide sequence: TGTGCCAGCACCGGACAGGCCACAGATACGCAGTATTTT. The encoded protein is CASTGQATDTQYF. The chain recombines TRBV6-1 with TRBJ2-3; 7 nucleotides agree with TRBD1. The CDR3 has 13 amino acids. Germline values: CDR1 MNHNS, CDR2 SASEGT. With V trimmed by 7 bases and J by 2 bases, 3 bases remained unmatched.